This T cell receptor (beta chain) was recovered during a study of CXCR3-negative and CXCR3-positive naive CD8 T cells (dated by TCRdb to about 2019). As for the study more broadly: About 150 million TRB reads were obtained in total, roughly 1.5 +/- 0.3 million reads per library. Diversity and physicochemical repertoire analyses covered approximately 10 donors pooled from two independent experiments. The TRBV-TRBJ cluster analysis covered naive subsets from a handful of donors and memory cells from 3 donors. Broader findings and caveats from the paper: Because surface CD5, which is linked to self-reactivity in mice, was comparable between the naive subsets, TCR interaction strength was also inferred from TRB CDR3 physicochemical properties. TRB CDR3s from CXCR3-positive naive cells showed higher hydrophobicity (lower Kidera factor 4), lower energy, and higher strength and volume indices than CXCR3-negative naive cells. CXCR3 expression partially decreased after cryopreservation, so most assays used freshly isolated PBMCs. Similar TRBV-TRBJ usage was shown by naive CXCR3-negative and CXCR3-positive cells from the same donor, whereas distinct patterns were shown by memory cells. Comparably high repertoire diversity was found in both naive subsets, whereas much lower repertoire diversity was found in memory CD8+ T cells.

The germline V gene supplies CDR1 SGHRS and CDR2 YFSETQ. Inclusive of the bounding cysteine and phenylalanine, the CDR3 is 13 residues long. A DNA sequence was not provided. As to this clonotype: The antigen it binds to is not known.

TCRdb lists the instrument as NextSeq 550. The Human TCR Profiling Kit (MiLaboratory) was used to make UMI-labeled 5' RACE TRB cDNA libraries. cDNA synthesis used the entire amount of extracted RNA, and PCR amplification then used the entire amount of cDNA produced. The libraries were made side by side, with each library going through the same number of PCR cycles. The study's own analysis went as follows. With a minimum of two reads required per UMI, MIGEC and MiXCR pulled out about 50,000 +/- 10,000 unique UMI-labeled TRB cDNA molecules from each library. On average, around 40,000 +/- 10,000 functional in-frame TRB CDR3 nucleotide clonotypes lacking stop codons were found per library. After downsampling to 5000 UMI-labeled TRB molecules per sample, diversity metrics such as normalized Shannon-Wiener and Chao1 were calculated in VDJtools. VDJtools computed clonotype-size-weighted physicochemical properties of the central five CDR3 residues: interaction energy, strength, volume and Kidera factor 4. The reads underwent TCRdb reprocessing, giving one record for each CDR3 protein sequence and no DNA. In this record, the V and J calls reflect TCRdb's handling and not the investigators' own analysis. The sample's table lists a count of 100,000 to 150,000 distinct CDR3 sequences. Of the sample, 0.45% to 0.6% falls within the top ten clones.

For each CD8+ T cell subset, flow sorting was done in triplicate, and some 300,000 cells per subset went directly into RLT lysis buffer. To exclude memory contaminants, naive CD8+ T cells were stringently defined as CD45RO-CCR7+CD27+CD95-. Standard density gradient centrifugation was used to isolate peripheral blood mononuclear cells from buffy coats. A FACSAria III was used to flow-sort naive CD8+ T cells into CXCR3-negative and CXCR3-positive populations. An RNeasy Mini Kit was used to extract total RNA from the sorted cells. This sequence originates from a human donor in good health. Some clones in this sample may be carry-over from other donors' samples. Sequences were obtained from naive CXCR3- CD8+ T cells from blood. Reading the label with the study, this specimen's cell subset or site is: CD45RO-CCR7+CD27+CD95- naive CD8+ T cells lacking CXCR3 (TNR3-). The chain links TRBV5-1 with TRBJ1-1. Here the CDR3 is given as CASSLNSNTEAFF.